Shown below are 24 T cell receptor beta chains from a single sample sequenced in a study of cytomegalovirus exposure and HLA in healthy donors. The PCR was carried out with 60 Vbeta primers and 13 Jbeta primers. Produced via immunoSEQ multiplex PCR; TCRdb's table is partial and in-frame only. This sample has under 130,000 clones, with 83% found just once. The material sequenced was PBMCs. Source of these receptors: a man younger than 35 in good health and CMV-seronegative.

This clone came up once. This chain links TRBV6-5 with TRBJ2-2, with no clear D. Germline loops: CDR1 MNHEY, CDR2 SVGAGI. This CDR3 has 12 residues. The V end was cut by 5 bases, the J end by 5 bases, with 6 bases between. In DNA, the CDR3 is TGTGCCAGCAGTATATCTACCGGGGAGCTGTTTTTT. It encodes CASSISTGELFF.

A note on this clone: Other DNA variants within this sample encode the same CDR3. The genes are TRBV27 and TRBJ1-5; D unresolved. Trimming removed 6 bases from V and 0 bases from J, with 9 bases in between. This CDR3 is 14 amino acids long. Per germline, CDR1 MNHEY and CDR2 SMNVEV (reference sequence). CDR3 protein: CASSLGYSNQPQHF. The CDR3 DNA follows: TGTGCCAGCAGCCTCGGTTATAGCAATCAGCCCCAGCATTTT.

Note on this clone: The germline gene is not matched at one end of the junction; a read error may be the cause. The rearrangement uses TRBV7-9 and TRBJ2-7; TRBD2 is a possible D gene (6 bases). CDR3 size: 17 residues. Germline-derived CDR1 and CDR2 are SEHNR and FQNEAQ (reference sequence). CDR3: CSSSLEPSGVARYEQYF. The DNA of the CDR3 is TGTTCCAGCAGCTTAGAACCGTCGGGAGTAGCTCGGTACGAGCAGTACTTC.

This clone was detected only a few times. The chain links TRBV15 to TRBJ2-7, with a weak D call TRBD1 (5 bases). This CDR3 has 15 residues. Germline V gives CDR1 LNHNV, CDR2 YYDKDF (reference sequence). V lost 3 bases, J lost 5 bases, and 17 bases lay in between. The CDR3 loop is CATSRAGSQGHEQYF. CDR3 bases: TGTGCCACCAGCAGGGCCGGGTCCCAGGGCCACGAGCAGTACTTC.

The sample holds a few counts of this clone. The chain recombines TRBV25-1 with TRBJ1-5; no firm D call. The CDR3 has 13 amino acids. Germline loops: CDR1 MGHDK, CDR2 SYGVNS. CDR3 DNA: TGTGCTCGTGGAGGATATAGCAATCAGCCCCAGCATTTT. Its translation: CARGGYSNQPQHF.

The rearrangement joins TRBV6-1 to TRBJ1-1, with a weak D call TRBD1 (6 bases). Looked up from germline, CDR1 is MNHNS and CDR2 is SASEGT. The CDR3 totals 14 residues. The V and J ends lost 5 bases and 1 base respectively, with 11 bases between them. Here the CDR3 DNA reads TGTGCCAGCAGTACCGGGACAAAGAACACTGAAGCTTTCTTT. Translation gives CASSTGTKNTEAFF.

The chain is built from TRBV19 and TRBJ2-7; 9 bases are shared with TRBD1. V lost 1 base and J lost 5; bases outside the gene matches: 9. The CDR3 has 16 amino acids. Germline CDR1 LNHDA, CDR2 SQIVND (reference sequence). CDR3 loop: CASSIVWGQGRHEQYF. In nucleotides, the CDR3 is TGTGCCAGTAGTATAGTGTGGGGACAGGGAAGGCACGAGCAGTACTTC.

V is TRBV9 and J is TRBJ1-4; D is perhaps TRBD1 (5 bases). Germline CDR1 and CDR2: SGDLS and YYNGEE. The length of the CDR3 is 15 residues. Deletions cut 0 bases from V and 4 bases from J, with 10 bases between. The CDR3 region has the DNA TGTGCCAGCAGCGTAGCAGGGTGGGGTAATGAAAAACTGTTTTTT. It encodes CASSVAGWGNEKLFF.

The sample holds a few counts of this clone. This chain uses TRBV4-3 with TRBJ2-1, with 11 bases matching TRBD2. Trimming removed 9 bases from V and 4 bases from J; junction bases left unmatched: 5. The V gene's germline CDR1 is LGHNA and CDR2 YSLEER. The CDR3 length is 14 residues. CDR3 protein: CARGSGRGYNEQFF. The DNA for the CDR3 is TGCGCCAGAGGTAGCGGGAGGGGGTACAATGAGCAGTTCTTC.

The V call is TRBV7-2, the J call TRBJ1-5; the D is unclear. Looked up from germline, CDR1 is SGHTA and CDR2 is FQGNSA. Trimming stripped 1 base from V and 9 bases from J, with 10 bases between. This CDR3 has 13 amino acids. CDR3 sequence (DNA): TGTGCCAGCAGCTTAGGTGGGCCAACGCCCCAGCATTTT. Translated: CASSLGGPTPQHF.

This clone was picked up one time. The V and J genes are TRBV2 and TRBJ1-2; 8 bases align to TRBD1. This CDR3 has 16 residues. The J segment lost 4 bases and the V segment lost 3 bases, leaving 10 bases of the junction unmatched. Germline CDR1 reads SNHLY; CDR2 reads FYNNEI. The CDR3 DNA reads as TGTGCCAGCAGTGACGTCCCCGGACAGGGCATCTATGGCTACACCTTC. It translates to CASSDVPGQGIYGYTF.

The chain couples TRBV5-1 to TRBJ2-1; 7 positions agree with TRBD2. V gave up 4 bases and J gave up 0 bases; unmatched junction bases: 4. Germline CDR1 and CDR2: SGHRS and YFSETQ. This CDR3 is built from 15 residues. Here the CDR3 reads CASSPSGRSYNEQFF. The CDR3 region has the DNA TGCGCCAGCAGCCCTAGCGGACGCTCCTACAATGAGCAGTTCTTC.

The genes are TRBV12-5 and TRBJ2-3; D is unresolved. Trimming shortened V by 2 bases and J by 2 bases, and 20 bases separated the two germline ends. The CDR3 totals 18 residues. Germline V gene sequence: CDR1 LGHNT, CDR2 FRNRAP. The CDR3 DNA reads as TGTGCTAGTGGTTTGACTACCGACGGTGCGGTTTTCACAGATACGCAGTATTTT. It is translated as CASGLTTDGAVFTDTQYF.

In its sample, this clone was seen once. The chain joins TRBV18 to TRBJ2-1; D is uncertain. Trimming removed 1 base at V and 5 bases at J, with 6 bases between. This CDR3 is built from 13 residues. In germline, CDR1 is KGHSH, CDR2 LQKENI. CDR3 region: CASSPLLNNEQFF. Written as DNA, the CDR3 is TGTGCCAGCTCACCACTTCTAAACAATGAGCAGTTCTTC.

The chain joins TRBV2 to TRBJ1-5; D unclear. CDR3 length: 12 amino acids. Germline V lookup: CDR1 SNHLY, CDR2 FYNNEI. Deletions cut 4 bases from V and 4 bases from J, with 5 bases between. The CDR3 loop reads CASSVPNQPQHF. The CDR3 DNA follows: TGTGCCAGCAGTGTCCCAAATCAGCCCCAGCATTTT.

V is TRBV7-3 and J is TRBJ2-1; 14 bases line up with TRBD2. V shed 5 bases, J shed 6 bases, and the junction held 9 bases outside the gene matches. The CDR3 has 17 residues. Germline CDR1 reads SGHTA; CDR2 reads FQGTGA. This CDR3 reads CASSNGWGTSGSNEQFF. The CDR3 DNA sequence: TGTGCCAGCAGCAATGGATGGGGGACTAGCGGGAGCAATGAGCAGTTCTTC.

This chain links TRBV6-4 with TRBJ2-2; no reliable D call. Per germline, CDR1 MRHNA and CDR2 SNTAGT. This CDR3 region has 14 residues. The V end lost 0 bases, the J end lost 1 base, and 3 bases lay between the germline ends. CDR3 sequence: CASSDSRNTGELFF. The CDR3 region has the DNA TGTGCCAGCAGTGACTCGCGGAACACCGGGGAGCTGTTTTTT.

The chain employs TRBV4-1 and TRBJ2-7; TRBD2 is a possible D gene (5 bases). Between the trimmed V and J ends, which lost 4 bases and 3 bases, there was a span of 13 bases. The germline V gene has CDR1 MGHRA and CDR2 YSYEKL. This CDR3 is 14 amino acids long. Written as DNA, the CDR3 is TGCGCCAGCAGCCCCCCGTCTAGCAGCTACGAGCAGTACTTC. This sequence encodes CASSPPSSSYEQYF.

This clone has more than one count but fewer than ten. The chain employs TRBV4-1 and TRBJ2-2, with D perhaps TRBD1 (5 bases). V was pared by 0 bases and J by 6 bases, with 14 bases between. From germline, CDR1 is MGHRA and CDR2 YSYEKL. This CDR3 has 16 amino acids. The CDR3 is CASSQDPAQGSGELFF. CDR3 coding DNA: TGCGCCAGCAGCCAAGATCCCGCGCAGGGCTCCGGGGAGCTGTTTTTT.

Concerning this clone: A junction boundary mismatches the germline segment, possibly from a read error. Other DNA sequences in the sample encode the same CDR3. The CDR3: CAWSFGDSGNTIYF. The CDR3 DNA is TGTGCCTGGAGCTTTGGGGACTCTGGAAACACCATATACTTT. The chain has TRBV30 and TRBJ1-3; tentatively, D is TRBD1 (5 bases). CDR1 and CDR2 (germline): GTSNPN, SVGIG (reference sequence). The CDR3 is 14 amino acids.

In nucleotides, the CDR3 is TGTGCCAGTACCCGGACAGGGGTTGGCACTGAAGCTTTCTTT. Its protein is CASTRTGVGTEAFF. The chain links TRBV19 to TRBJ1-1; 9 bases map to TRBD1. V shed 7 bases and J 4 bases; nucleotides not matched to a gene: 7. The CDR3 is made up of 14 amino acids. CDR1 and CDR2 (germline): LNHDA, SQIVND (reference sequence). Complete variable domain (other parts from reference TRBV19 and TRBJ1-1): DGGITQSPKYLFRKEGQNVTLSCEQNLNHDAMYWYRQDPGQGLRLIYYSQIVNDFQKGDIAEGYSVSREKKESFPLTVTSAQKNPTAFYLCASTRTGVGTEAFFGQGTRLTVV.

The chain couples TRBV4-3 to TRBJ2-2; a weak D match, TRBD2 (6 bases). Per germline, CDR1 LGHNA and CDR2 YSLEER. This CDR3 has 16 amino acids. V was shortened by 2 bases and J by 3 bases, with 13 bases between the two germline ends. The CDR3 protein is CASSQLGGRDTGELFF. Here the CDR3 DNA reads TGCGCCAGCAGCCAACTTGGGGGGAGAGACACCGGGGAGCTGTTTTTT.

V usage is TRBV15 and J usage is TRBJ2-1; perhaps TRBD1 as D (7 bases). V lost 0 bases and J lost 6, with 15 bases in between. Germline-derived CDR1 and CDR2 are LNHNV and YYDKDF (reference sequence). This CDR3 spans 16 amino acids. The CDR3 DNA is TGTGCCACCAGCAGAGATCGGGGGACAGTAGGCAATGAGCAGTTCTTC. Its translation: CATSRDRGTVGNEQFF.

The V gene is TRBV7-9, the J gene TRBJ1-2; 9 nucleotides match TRBD1. Germline assignment: CDR1 SEHNR and CDR2 FQNEAQ (reference sequence). CDR3 length: 15 residues. V was pared by 5 bases and J by 3 bases, with 7 bases of the junction left unmatched. CDR3 sequence reads: CASSPRDRVDYGYTF. The CDR3 nucleotides read TGTGCCAGCAGCCCGCGGGACAGGGTGGACTATGGCTACACCTTC.